This T cell receptor beta chain is drawn from a study of early T cells in non-severe SARS-CoV-2 infection. As for the study in general: Chains from this unsorted whole-blood bulk RNA could not be paired.

Researchers tagged individual cDNA molecules with unique molecular identifiers. TCRdb re-called the 5' RACE reads with MiXCR, one entry per CDR3 protein. The sample includes around 35,000 distinct CDR3 sequences, around 6.1% of them seen just once. The germline V gene encodes CDR1 SGHNT and CDR2 YENEEA. With 4 bases clipped from V and 3 bases from J, the junction kept 8 bases outside the gene matches. The CDR3 has 16 residues. General study points: VDJdb matching skewed toward anti-spike CD8 responses, missing private and CD4 specificities.

This clonotype is medium-sized by share. Antigen specificity is unknown. The clonotype originates from an adult who was a healthcare worker with PCR-confirmed SARS-CoV-2 infection or an uninfected control (not recorded which). The sequenced sample was whole blood. J is TRBJ2-1 and V is TRBV11-3; 8 nucleotides match TRBD2. The CDR3 DNA is TGTGCCAGCAGCTCCAGGGGACTAGGTAGCTACAATGAGCAGTTCTTC. Amino acid sequence: CASSSRGLGSYNEQFF. Combining the CDR3 with reference TRBV11-3 and TRBJ2-1 gives the whole variable domain EAGVVQSPRYKIIEKKQPVAFWCNPISGHNTLYWYLQNLGQGPELLIRYENEEAVDDSQLPKDRFSAERLKGVDSTLKIQPAELGDSAVYLCASSSRGLGSYNEQFFGPGTRLTVL.